What follows are 14 T cell receptor beta chains derived from one specimen sequenced in a study of blood T cell repertoires in COVID-19. TCRdb keeps only in-frame clones here, not all; method: immunoSEQ multiplex PCR. This table has about 480,000 clones, 85% to 90% appearing once. Sample: peripheral blood. These receptors originate from a man younger than 30 with COVID-19, enrolled during active disease.

The gene calls are TRBV19 and TRBJ1-1; D not resolved. Germline V CDR1 and CDR2: LNHDA, SQIVND (reference sequence). V dropped 3 bases and J dropped 1 base, with 9 bases sitting between them. This CDR3 region has 14 residues. The CDR3 sequence is CASSMGAENTEAFF. As DNA, the CDR3 is TGTGCCAGTAGTATGGGCGCCGAGAACACTGAAGCTTTCTTT.

This sequence joins TRBV6-1 and TRBJ2-1; the match to TRBD2 covers 9 bases. This CDR3 spans 17 amino acids. Per germline, CDR1 MNHNS and CDR2 SASEGT. V lost 3 bases to trimming and J lost 7 bases; unmatched junction nucleotides: 13. The DNA for the CDR3 is TGTGCCAGCAGTGATTGGATAGCGGGGGAACTCTCAAATGAGCAGTTCTTC. This codes for CASSDWIAGELSNEQFF.

The genes are TRBV9 and TRBJ2-3; perhaps TRBD1 as D (6 bases). The germline V gene encodes CDR1 SGDLS and CDR2 YYNGEE. V lost 2 bases and J lost 0, with 13 bases in between. The CDR3 has 16 residues. The CDR3 nucleotides read TGTGCCAGCAGCGTCCACATAGGGGGAAGCACAGATACGCAGTATTTT. Amino acid sequence: CASSVHIGGSTDTQYF.

This clone was recorded once. The chain carries TRBV19 and TRBJ2-3, with 10 bases matching TRBD2. Germline V lookup: CDR1 LNHDA, CDR2 SQIVND (reference sequence). The junction had 9 bases not matched to a gene; V was cut back by 5 bases and J by 4 bases. The CDR3 contains 16 residues. In DNA, the CDR3 is TGTGCCAGTAGTTCCGAAGCGGGAGGGCCACCAGATACGCAGTATTTT. Translated, it gives CASSSEAGGPPDTQYF.

The chain couples TRBV10-2 to TRBJ2-1, with TRBD2 matching over 11 bases. The V and J ends lost 6 bases and 4 bases, in that order; junction bases with no gene match: 5. There are 15 residues in the CDR3. Germline V gene data show CDR1 as WSHSY and CDR2 as SAAADI. The CDR3 loop reads CASRTGTSGYNEQFF. CDR3 DNA sequence: TGCGCCAGCAGGACCGGGACTAGCGGATACAATGAGCAGTTCTTC.

V gene TRBV7-3 combines with J gene TRBJ2-7; 7 bases line up with TRBD2. J was trimmed by 6 bases and V by 6 bases; bases with no gene match: 11. CDR1 is SGHTA and CDR2 is FQGTGA in the germline V gene. CDR3 size: 14 residues. The CDR3 nucleotides read TGTGCCAGCAGACCCGCCAGCGGGACTCGCGAGCAGTACTTC. The encoded protein is CASRPASGTREQYF.

This clone was recorded once. The rearrangement uses TRBV19 and TRBJ1-6; D is possibly TRBD1 (5 bases). Germline V gene data show CDR1 as LNHDA and CDR2 as SQIVND (reference sequence). V was pared by 0 bases and J by 10 bases, with 13 bases between. This CDR3 region has 15 residues. Here the CDR3 reads CASSIEAGFGSPLHF. In nucleotides, the CDR3 is TGTGCCAGTAGTATAGAGGCAGGGTTCGGGTCACCCCTCCACTTT.

V usage is TRBV3-1 (or the pseudogene TRBV3-2) and J usage is TRBJ1-2, with D possibly matching TRBD1 (6 bases). Germline values: CDR1 LGHDT, CDR2 YNNKEL (reference sequence). The CDR3 is 14 residues long. V lost 3 bases, J lost 5 bases, and 13 bases lay in between. For the CDR3, the DNA is TGTGCCAGCAGCCAGAGGGGGATACTTTATGGCTACACCTTC. This sequence encodes CASSQRGILYGYTF.

In its sample, this clone was seen once. The V and J genes are TRBV6-6 and TRBJ2-7; TRBD2 agrees at 7 bases. J gave up 7 bases and V 2 bases, and 14 bases lay outside the gene matches. The CDR3 length is 16 residues. Germline lookup yields CDR1 MNHNY and CDR2 SVGAGI (reference sequence). CDR3: CASSYLWSGKGREQYF. In nucleotides, the CDR3 is TGTGCCAGCAGTTACCTCTGGAGCGGGAAGGGGAGGGAGCAGTACTTC.

The chain is built from TRBV19 and TRBJ1-1, with TRBD1 as a possible D gene (6 bases). Germline loops: CDR1 LNHDA, CDR2 SQIVND (reference sequence). V was trimmed by 5 bases and J by 10 bases, leaving 17 bases between them. This CDR3 has 13 residues. The CDR3 here is CASSVTGSHPAFF. As DNA, the CDR3 is TGTGCCAGTAGTGTCACAGGGTCCCACCCAGCTTTCTTT.

CDR3 in amino acids: CASGDSPNEKLFF. For the CDR3, the DNA is TGCGCCAGCGGCGACAGCCCTAATGAAAAACTGTTTTTT. The V and J genes are TRBV5-1 and TRBJ1-4; TRBD1 is a possible D gene (5 bases). This CDR3 comprises 13 residues. Trimming took off 7 bases at V and 3 bases at J, with 10 bases between the two ends. Germline CDR1 reads SGHRS; CDR2 reads YFSETQ.

V usage is TRBV19 and J usage is TRBJ2-2, with 9 bases identical to TRBD2. V lost 5 bases, J lost 6 bases, and 4 bases stayed unmatched. The CDR3 runs 14 residues. Germline V lookup: CDR1 LNHDA, CDR2 SQIVND (reference sequence). The CDR3 nucleotides are TGTGCCAGTAGTGGGACTAGCAGCTCCGGGGAGCTGTTTTTT. Amino acid sequence: CASSGTSSSGELFF.

The chain joins TRBV30 to TRBJ1-5, with no clear D. Germline CDR1 reads GTSNPN; CDR2 reads SVGIG (reference sequence). V lost 2 bases to trimming and J lost 8 bases, with 19 bases between them. CDR3 size: 15 residues. The CDR3 region has the DNA TGTGCCTGGAGTCCCCCCGGGAACCTAAAGAAGCCCCAGCATTTT. It is translated as CAWSPPGNLKKPQHF.

J is TRBJ2-1 and V is TRBV2, with TRBD1 matching 9 bases. With 1 base clipped from V and 8 bases from J, the junction kept 12 bases outside the gene matches. The CDR3 loop spans 17 amino acids. CDR1 and CDR2 (germline): SNHLY, FYNNEI. The CDR3 loop reads CASSEGEPGQGGHEQFF. The CDR3 coding sequence is TGTGCCAGCAGTGAAGGAGAGCCGGGACAGGGCGGCCATGAGCAGTTCTTC.